This T cell receptor (beta chain) was sequenced in a study of T cells after yellow fever vaccination. Study-wide results and limits: Of the clonotypes, a small share occurred in both CD4 and CD8 compartments.

TCR cDNA was made by 5'RACE template switching, adding a universal primer site and UMIs. TCRdb re-called the 5' RACE reads through MiXCR, storing one row per CDR3 protein. This sample has 500,000 to 650,000 distinct CDR3 sequences, with roughly a sixth found just once. This clonotype was counted only a few times. The target antigen is unknown. Per germline, CDR1 SEHNR and CDR2 FQNEAQ (reference sequence). The CDR3 is made up of 14 amino acids. V lost 4 bases to trimming and J lost 5 bases, with 14 bases between them. Here the sequenced sample was PBMCs, taken more than 4 days after the first yellow fever vaccination. The V gene is TRBV7-9, the J gene TRBJ2-5; perhaps TRBD1 as D (6 bases). This sequence originates from a man aged 18 to 30 who received the YFV17D yellow fever vaccine. The CDR3 here is CASSSQGTVETQYF. The CDR3 nucleotides read TGTGCCAGCAGCTCACAGGGAACCGTGGAGACCCAGTACTTC. Drawing the rest from reference TRBV7-9 and TRBJ2-5, the complete variable domain is DTGVSQNPRHKITKRGQNVTFRCDPISEHNRLYWYRQTLGQGPEFLTYFQNEAQLEKSRLLSDRFSAERPKGSFSTLEIQRTEQGDSAMYLCASSSQGTVETQYFGPGTRLLVL.